Included here is one T cell receptor (beta chain) sequence, with context. No antigen is known for it. Base-call qualities are not available, and no considerably larger clone is one nucleotide away. Including cysteine and phenylalanine, the CDR3 has 14 amino acids. Of all the DNA, just the CDR3 is kept, 42 bases in frame from base 1. CDR1 and CDR2 were assigned from the germline V gene (reference sequence) as MNHNY and SVGAGI. Between the V and J ends, shortened by 2 bases and 8 bases respectively, the junction contains 12 bases. Library preparation used the immunoSEQ multiplex PCR assay. As stored in TCRdb, this immuneACCESS dataset retains in-frame rearrangements with V and J assigned. A fraction of the clones does not appear; measured against another copy, unresolved V genes explain less than half of the discrepancy, and the remainder lacks a known reason. This sample holds approximately 98,000 clones; about 92% were observed only once. Around 2.1% of the sample goes to the ten largest clones.

These data originate in a study of T cell changes during pregnancy in multiple sclerosis (dated by TCRdb to the late 2010s). Describing the broader study: In women with multiple sclerosis, the researchers looked at how the T cell repertoire shifted as pregnancy progressed.

The chain couples TRBV6-6 to TRBJ1-4; no D gene call is confident. The sequence derives from a female donor in good health, enrolled as a control in a pregnancy study. The source was peripheral blood, collected after pregnancy. The DNA sequence follows: TGTGCCAGCAGTTACAGACGGCCGGGGGAAAAACTGTTTTTT. Its translation reads: CASSYRRPGEKLFF.